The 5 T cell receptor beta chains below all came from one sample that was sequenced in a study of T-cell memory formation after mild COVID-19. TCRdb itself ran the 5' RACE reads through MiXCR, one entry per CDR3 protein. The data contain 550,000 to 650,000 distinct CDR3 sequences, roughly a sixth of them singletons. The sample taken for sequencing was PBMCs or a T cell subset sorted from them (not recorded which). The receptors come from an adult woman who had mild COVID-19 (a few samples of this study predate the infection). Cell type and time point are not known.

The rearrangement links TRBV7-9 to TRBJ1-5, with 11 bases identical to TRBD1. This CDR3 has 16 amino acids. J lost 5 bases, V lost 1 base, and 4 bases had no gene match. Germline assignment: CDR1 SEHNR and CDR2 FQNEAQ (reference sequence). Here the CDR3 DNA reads TGTGCCAGCAGCTTAGACGGACAGGGGGCCCATCAGCCCCAGCATTTT. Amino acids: CASSLDGQGAHQPQHF.

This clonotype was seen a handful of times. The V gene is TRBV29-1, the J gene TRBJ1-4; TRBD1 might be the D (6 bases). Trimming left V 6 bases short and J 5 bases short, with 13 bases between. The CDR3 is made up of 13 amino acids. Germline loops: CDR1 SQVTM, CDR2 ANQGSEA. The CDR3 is CSVPGGGNEKLFF. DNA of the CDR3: TGCAGCGTCCCGGGGGGCGGGAATGAAAAACTGTTTTTT.

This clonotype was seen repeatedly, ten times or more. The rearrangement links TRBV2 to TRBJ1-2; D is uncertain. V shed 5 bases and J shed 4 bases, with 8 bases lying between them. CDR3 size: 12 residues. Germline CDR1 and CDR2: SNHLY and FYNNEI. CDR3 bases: TGTGCCAGCAGTCCGGGATCCTATGGCTACACCTTC. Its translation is CASSPGSYGYTF.

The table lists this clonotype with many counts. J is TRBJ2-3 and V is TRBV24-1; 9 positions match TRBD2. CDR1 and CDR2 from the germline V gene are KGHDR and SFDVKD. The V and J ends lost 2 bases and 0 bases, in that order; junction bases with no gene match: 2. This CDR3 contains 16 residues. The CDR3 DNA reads TGTGCCACCAGTGATTGGCTAGCGGGGAGCACAGATACGCAGTATTTT. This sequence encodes CATSDWLAGSTDTQYF.

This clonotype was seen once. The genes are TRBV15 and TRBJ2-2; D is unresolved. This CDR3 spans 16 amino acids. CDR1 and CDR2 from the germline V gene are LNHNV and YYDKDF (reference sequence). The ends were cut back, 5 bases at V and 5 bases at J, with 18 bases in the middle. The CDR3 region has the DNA TGTGCCACCAGCCCTCTCGTTCGGCGGAATACCGGGGAGCTGTTTTTT. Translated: CATSPLVRRNTGELFF.